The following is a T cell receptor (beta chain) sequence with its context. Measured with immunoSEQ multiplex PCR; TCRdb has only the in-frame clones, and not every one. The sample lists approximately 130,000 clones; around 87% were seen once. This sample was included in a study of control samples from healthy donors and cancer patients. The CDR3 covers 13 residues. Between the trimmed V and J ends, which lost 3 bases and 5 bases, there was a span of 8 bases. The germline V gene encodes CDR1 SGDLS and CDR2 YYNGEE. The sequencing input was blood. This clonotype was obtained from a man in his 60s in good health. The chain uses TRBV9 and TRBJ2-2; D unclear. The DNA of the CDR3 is TGTGCCAGCAGCGCCTCAGTGACCGGGGAGCTGTTTTTT. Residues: CASSASVTGELFF.